One and the same sample provided the 3 T cell receptor beta chains below, sequenced in a study of shared clonotypes between healthy human individuals. Method: immunoSEQ multiplex PCR; TCRdb's copy keeps in-frame clones and lacks some. In the table there are millions of clones, 90% to 95% of which are singletons. Sequences were obtained from naive CD4+ T cells sorted from blood. Subset meaning: CD45RA+ positively selected. Receptor source: a man in his late teens or twenties in good health.

This clone was observed a single time. The CDR3 DNA reads TGTGCCAGTAGTAGAAGGGGAGACATCTCCTACGAGCAGTACTTC. Translation: CASSRRGDISYEQYF. The chain joins TRBV19 to TRBJ2-7; D may correspond to TRBD1 or TRBD2 (5 bases each). The CDR3 extends over 15 amino acids. V shed 4 bases and J shed 0 bases, with 13 bases lying between them. The V gene's germline CDR1 is LNHDA and CDR2 SQIVND (reference sequence).

In DNA, the CDR3 is TGCGCCAGCAGCCCTGCACTAGCGGGAGTGGGCTCCTACAATGAGCAGTTCTTC. It codes for CASSPALAGVGSYNEQFF. V and J are TRBV5-1 and TRBJ2-1, with 11 nucleotides matching TRBD2. CDR3 size: 18 residues. With 4 bases clipped from V and 0 bases from J, the junction kept 9 bases outside the gene matches. CDR1 is SGHRS, CDR2 YFSETQ, per germline.

The rearrangement uses TRBV28 and TRBJ2-7, with D perhaps matching TRBD1 (6 bases). Trimming pared 4 bases from V and 4 bases from J, leaving 20 bases between. CDR3 length: 16 amino acids. From germline, CDR1 is MDHEN and CDR2 SYDVKM. The CDR3 DNA reads as TGTGCCAGCAGTTCCACCCCCCAGGGGTTTGGGTACGAGCAGTACTTC. Translation: CASSSTPQGFGYEQYF.